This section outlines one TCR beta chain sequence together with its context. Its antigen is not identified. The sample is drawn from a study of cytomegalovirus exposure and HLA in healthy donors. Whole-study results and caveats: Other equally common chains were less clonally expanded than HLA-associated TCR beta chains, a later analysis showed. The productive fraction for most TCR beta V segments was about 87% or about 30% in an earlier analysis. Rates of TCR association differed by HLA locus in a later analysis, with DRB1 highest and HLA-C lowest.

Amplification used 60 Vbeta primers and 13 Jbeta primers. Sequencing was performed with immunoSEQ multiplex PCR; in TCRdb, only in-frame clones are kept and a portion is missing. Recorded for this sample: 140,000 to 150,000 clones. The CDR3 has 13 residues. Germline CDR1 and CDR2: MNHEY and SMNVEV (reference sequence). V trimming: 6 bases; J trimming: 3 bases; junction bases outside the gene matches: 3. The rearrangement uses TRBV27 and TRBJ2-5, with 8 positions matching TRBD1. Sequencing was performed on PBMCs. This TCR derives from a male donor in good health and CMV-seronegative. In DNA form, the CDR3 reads TGTGCCAGCAGACCAGGGGGCGAAGAGACCCAGTACTTC. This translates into CASRPGGEETQYF.